This entry is about one T cell receptor (beta chain). The target antigen is unknown. V gave up 0 bases and J gave up 4 bases; unmatched junction bases: 4. CDR3 size: 15 residues. The germline V gene has CDR1 SGHRS and CDR2 YFSETQ. This specimen comes from a study of cytomegalovirus exposure and HLA in healthy donors. Overall study findings and caveats: The authors reported that TCR beta sequences could predict HLA-A and HLA-B alleles. These predictions were accurate for most subjects in the first cohort. Overall, around 150 TCR beta chains were annotated as cytomegalovirus-associated.

Primers included in the PCR were 60 Vbeta and 13 Jbeta primers. Clones were read by immunoSEQ multiplex PCR, and TCRdb kept only the in-frame ones, dropping some. The sample carries around 190,000 clones, roughly 72% recorded once. This sequence originates from a man younger than 45 in good health and CMV-seronegative. Sequenced input: PBMCs. The V and J genes are TRBV5-1 and TRBJ1-5; 7 positions agree with TRBD1. The CDR3 DNA follows: TGCGCCAGCAGCTTGGGGACAGGAGATAATCAGCCCCAGCATTTT. Protein: CASSLGTGDNQPQHF.